Listed here are 24 T cell receptor beta chains from one sample, sequenced in a study of CD8 T cells in Susac syndrome. Reverse transcription of about 0.45 to 1 ug RNA was performed with random hexamers. From the immunoSEQ multiplex PCR reads, TCRdb called clonotypes with MiXCR, one entry per CDR3 protein. Among around 200,000 distinct CDR3 sequences listed, 90% to 97% were seen once. Sequenced material: CD4+ T cells from PBMCs. All receptors derive from a human donor with multiple sclerosis.

The rearrangement joins TRBV7-9 to TRBJ1-2; D gene uncertain. From germline, CDR1 is SEHNR and CDR2 FQNEAQ (reference sequence). Between the trimmed V and J ends, which lost 3 bases and 10 bases, there was a span of 15 bases. The CDR3 is made up of 13 amino acids. DNA of the CDR3: TGTGCCAGCAGCTTCATCCCGCCTCCGACCTACACCTTC. Translation: CASSFIPPPTYTF.

Here the CDR3 reads CALDRGAYEQYF. CDR3 in DNA: TGTGCCTTGGACAGGGGTGCATACGAGCAGTACTTC. The chain is built from TRBV30 and TRBJ2-7; 9 nucleotides line up with TRBD1. Per the germline V gene, CDR1 is GTSNPN and CDR2 is SVGIG (reference sequence). This CDR3 is built from 12 residues. V was pared by 7 bases and J by 4 bases, with 5 bases of the junction left unmatched.

The J gene is TRBJ1-4, the V gene TRBV2, with 8 bases fitting TRBD1. J gave up 8 bases and V 6 bases, and 5 bases lay outside the gene matches. The germline CDR1 and CDR2 sequences are SNHLY and FYNNEI. The CDR3 has 13 residues. The CDR3 nucleotides are TGTGCCAGCAGGACAGGGGTGTACGAAAAACTGTTTTTT. Amino acid sequence: CASRTGVYEKLFF.

The chain has TRBV29-1 and TRBJ1-1; D uncertain. The CDR3 extends over 15 amino acids. Germline CDR1 reads SQVTM; CDR2 reads ANQGSEA. Trimming cost V 2 bases and J 4 bases, with 17 bases left between them. The CDR3 loop is CSVEILREVRTEAFF. The CDR3 bases are TGCAGCGTTGAAATTTTGAGGGAGGTACGCACTGAAGCTTTCTTT.

V and J are TRBV20-1 and TRBJ2-7; 9 bases agree with TRBD1. The CDR3 extends over 14 amino acids. Germline V lookup: CDR1 DFQATT, CDR2 SNEGSKA (reference sequence). V shed 6 bases, J shed 6 bases, and the junction held 12 bases outside the gene matches. The CDR3 reads CSAPGTGSGGEQYF. The CDR3 DNA reads as TGCAGTGCCCCCGGGACAGGGAGTGGTGGCGAGCAGTACTTC.

The J gene is TRBJ2-3, the V gene TRBV5-1; 8 bases line up with TRBD1. V shed 2 bases, J shed 4 bases, and the junction held 3 bases outside the gene matches. The CDR3 has 14 residues. The germline V gene has CDR1 SGHRS and CDR2 YFSETQ. For the CDR3, the DNA is TGCGCCAGCAGCTTTGGACAGGGCCCAGATACGCAGTATTTT. This encodes CASSFGQGPDTQYF.

The chain employs TRBV6-2 or TRBV6-3 and TRBJ1-5, with D unresolved. V was trimmed by 2 bases and J by 5 bases, leaving 13 bases between them. The length of the CDR3 is 15 residues. Germline-derived CDR1 and CDR2 are MNHEY and SVGEGT. The CDR3 loop reads CASSYRKVSDQPQHF. The CDR3 DNA is TGTGCCAGCAGTTACAGGAAGGTGAGCGATCAGCCCCAGCATTTT.

The rearrangement joins TRBV30 to TRBJ1-2, with 8 bases fitting TRBD1. V gave up 7 bases and J gave up 8 bases; unmatched junction bases: 12. The CDR3 runs 13 residues. In germline, CDR1 is GTSNPN, CDR2 SVGIG (reference sequence). The CDR3 sequence: CALMTGEASGYTF. The CDR3, as DNA: TGTGCCTTGATGACAGGGGAGGCTTCGGGCTACACCTTC.

This chain uses TRBV12-3 or TRBV12-4 with TRBJ2-2, with 9 nucleotides matching TRBD1. The CDR3 sequence is 16 residues long. V trimming: 3 bases; J trimming: 7 bases; junction bases outside the gene matches: 9. As DNA, the CDR3 is TGTGCCAGCAGTTTTTTCACAGGGGGCCTAATCGGGGAGCTGTTTTTT. This translates into CASSFFTGGLIGELFF.

The V call is TRBV29-1, the J call TRBJ2-2; 8 bases map to TRBD1. There are 15 residues in the CDR3. CDR1 is SQVTM, CDR2 ANQGSEA, per germline. With V trimmed by 5 bases and J by 2 bases, 7 bases remained unmatched. CDR3: CSVSQGAANTGELFF. CDR3 bases: TGCAGCGTTTCCCAGGGGGCGGCCAACACCGGGGAGCTGTTTTTT.

The chain carries TRBV2 and TRBJ1-1; TRBD1 matches at 7 bases. Germline assignment: CDR1 SNHLY and CDR2 FYNNEI. The J segment lost 1 base and the V segment lost 9 bases, leaving 5 bases of the junction unmatched. This CDR3 comprises 13 residues. CDR3 bases: TGTGCCAGTACAGGGGACTCGAACACTGAAGCTTTCTTT. It codes for CASTGDSNTEAFF.

The V and J genes are TRBV24-1 and TRBJ2-1; TRBD2 matches 8 bases. J gave up 4 bases and V 2 bases, and 3 bases lay outside the gene matches. The CDR3 is 15 amino acids. CDR1 is KGHDR and CDR2 is SFDVKD in the germline V gene. In DNA form, the CDR3 reads TGTGCCACCAGTGATTCCAGCGGGGGATACAATGAGCAGTTCTTC. Its protein product is CATSDSSGGYNEQFF.

The chain has TRBV20-1 and TRBJ1-5; tentative D call: TRBD1 (6 bases). Between the trimmed V and J ends, which lost 5 bases and 5 bases, there was a span of 13 bases. CDR3 size: 13 residues. From germline, CDR1 is DFQATT and CDR2 SNEGSKA (reference sequence). The CDR3 spells CSAGGTHDQPQHF. CDR3 nucleotide sequence: TGCAGTGCTGGCGGGACACATGATCAGCCCCAGCATTTT.

This clonotype was seen once. The rearrangement links TRBV20-1 to TRBJ2-1; 7 nucleotides align to TRBD1. The J segment lost 7 bases and the V segment lost 0 bases, leaving 15 bases of the junction unmatched. There are 17 residues in the CDR3. Germline-derived CDR1 and CDR2 are DFQATT and SNEGSKA (reference sequence). CDR3: CSAREAQDRVDTNEQFF. For the CDR3, the DNA is TGCAGTGCTAGAGAAGCCCAAGACAGGGTGGACACGAATGAGCAGTTCTTC.

This rearrangement joins TRBV20-1 to TRBJ1-2, with 10 bases identical to TRBD1. Germline CDR1 and CDR2: DFQATT and SNEGSKA (reference sequence). This CDR3 spans 15 amino acids. V shed 0 bases, J shed 5 bases, and the junction held 6 bases outside the gene matches. CDR3 DNA sequence: TGCAGTGCTAGAGATACGGGACAGGGGTGGTATGGCTACACCTTC. This encodes CSARDTGQGWYGYTF.

This rearrangement joins TRBV3-1 to TRBJ2-3; 7 bases are shared with TRBD2. The CDR3 loop spans 16 amino acids. Trimming removed 4 bases from V and 2 bases from J; junction bases left unmatched: 9. Germline CDR1 LGHDT, CDR2 YNNKEL (reference sequence). In DNA, the CDR3 is TGTGCCAGCAGCCGACCGAGCGGGGTTCACACAGATACGCAGTATTTT. Encoded protein: CASSRPSGVHTDTQYF.

V and J are TRBV30 and TRBJ1-1; tentatively, D is TRBD1 (5 bases). Per the germline V gene, CDR1 is GTSNPN and CDR2 is SVGIG (reference sequence). This CDR3 is 16 amino acids long. V was pared by 8 bases and J by 1 base, with 23 bases between. DNA for the CDR3: TGTGCCGAAGAAAAGTCCGTCGGACATCCGAACACTGAAGCTTTCTTT. This sequence encodes CAEEKSVGHPNTEAFF.

The chain combines TRBV5-1 with TRBJ1-1; 7 nucleotides match TRBD1. CDR1 SGHRS and CDR2 YFSETQ come from the germline V gene. V lost 3 bases and J lost 0; bases outside the gene matches: 5. The CDR3 consists of 15 residues. The CDR3 loop is CASSWGQKLNTEAFF. CDR3 nucleotide sequence: TGCGCCAGCAGCTGGGGACAGAAGCTGAACACTGAAGCTTTCTTT.

J is TRBJ2-7 and V is TRBV20-1; 9 nucleotides align to TRBD2. V lost 1 base to trimming and J lost 3 bases; unmatched junction nucleotides: 4. Germline lookup yields CDR1 DFQATT and CDR2 SNEGSKA (reference sequence). This CDR3 contains 14 residues. Written as DNA, the CDR3 is TGCAGTGCTAGAGTATCTAGCGGGGTCTACGAGCAGTACTTC. Protein: CSARVSSGVYEQYF.

The chain couples TRBV30 to TRBJ1-5; unclear D gene. V dropped 2 bases and J dropped 5 bases, with 10 bases sitting between them. This CDR3 region has 13 residues. CDR1 and CDR2 from the germline V gene are GTSNPN and SVGIG (reference sequence). DNA for the CDR3: TGTGCCTGGAGTACGGGGTTGGATCAGCCCCAGCATTTT. Its translation: CAWSTGLDQPQHF.

The table lists this clonotype with a few counts. This sequence joins TRBV7-2 and TRBJ2-7; D is possibly TRBD2 (5 bases). The V and J ends lost 0 bases and 1 base respectively, with 7 bases between them. The CDR3 is made up of 14 amino acids. The germline CDR1 and CDR2 sequences are SGHTA and FQGNSA. The CDR3 region is CASSLAGVSYEQYF. The CDR3 DNA is TGTGCCAGCAGCTTAGCCGGGGTGTCCTACGAGCAGTACTTC.

This clonotype has only a few counts. This sequence joins TRBV12-3 or TRBV12-4 and TRBJ2-7, with TRBD1 matching over 8 bases. CDR3 size: 12 residues. J gave up 6 bases and V 5 bases, and 3 bases lay outside the gene matches. The CDR3: CASSQTGVEQYF. As DNA, the CDR3 is TGTGCCAGCAGTCAGACAGGGGTCGAGCAGTACTTC.

The chain employs TRBV5-1 and TRBJ2-7; D might be TRBD2 (6 bases). Germline assignment: CDR1 SGHRS and CDR2 YFSETQ. CDR3 size: 13 residues. Trimming left V 0 bases short and J 7 bases short, with 11 bases between. The CDR3 nucleotides read TGCGCCAGCAGCTTGGATCCAAGCGGGGAGCAGTACTTC. Encoded protein: CASSLDPSGEQYF. Full variable domain (remainder filled in from reference TRBV5-1 and TRBJ2-7): KAGVTQTPRYLIKTRGQQVTLSCSPISGHRSVSWYQQTPGQGLQFLFEYFSETQRNKGNFPGRFSGRQFSNSRSEMNVSTLELGDSALYLCASSLDPSGEQYFGPGTRLTVT.

The chain has TRBV7-9 and TRBJ2-5; D is possibly TRBD2 (5 bases). Between the trimmed V and J ends, which lost 7 bases and 5 bases, there was a span of 17 bases. In germline, CDR1 is SEHNR, CDR2 FQNEAQ (reference sequence). CDR3 size: 14 residues. The CDR3 coding sequence is TGTGCCAGCACCTGGGGAGCCCAGTTGGAGACCCAGTACTTC. Its protein is CASTWGAQLETQYF.